The next 25 T cell receptor beta chains were all read from a single sample in a study of cytomegalovirus exposure and HLA in healthy donors. The PCR employed 60 Vbeta primers together with 13 Jbeta primers. The assay was immunoSEQ multiplex PCR, and TCRdb's table has in-frame clones only and misses some. The sample holds 50,000 or so clones; about 76% are singletons and the top ten take around 2.6%. The material sequenced was PBMCs. All receptors derive from a female donor in good health and CMV-seronegative.

This clone appeared a single time. This chain joins TRBV2 and TRBJ1-1; D unresolved. The CDR3 has 12 residues. Germline CDR1 SNHLY, CDR2 FYNNEI. Trimming pared 7 bases from V and 1 base from J, leaving 7 bases between. The CDR3 DNA follows: TGTGCCAGCACAGGCGAGAACACTGAAGCTTTCTTT. This gives the protein CASTGENTEAFF.

The genes are TRBV2 and TRBJ2-5, with 9 bases aligning to TRBD2. Trimming removed 5 bases from V and 9 bases from J; junction bases left unmatched: 13. CDR1 is SNHLY, CDR2 FYNNEI, per germline. This CDR3 spans 15 amino acids. The CDR3 sequence: CASSPTTPGTSPQYF. CDR3 in DNA: TGTGCCAGCAGTCCCACAACCCCGGGGACTAGCCCCCAGTACTTC.

This rearrangement joins TRBV19 to TRBJ1-2; 7 bases align to TRBD1. Looked up from germline, CDR1 is LNHDA and CDR2 is SQIVND (reference sequence). V gave up 2 bases and J gave up 4 bases; unmatched junction bases: 7. The CDR3 is 15 amino acids. In nucleotides, the CDR3 is TGTGCCAGTAGTATAAACGGACAGGTCACCTATGGCTACACCTTC. Its protein is CASSINGQVTYGYTF.

This clone was recorded only once. This chain uses TRBV27 with TRBJ2-5, with D possibly TRBD2 on 6 matching bases. The V end was cut by 5 bases, the J end by 5 bases, with 12 bases between. Germline CDR1 is MNHEY and CDR2 is SMNVEV (reference sequence). The length of the CDR3 is 13 residues. Here the CDR3 reads CASSPPGGETQYF. CDR3 in DNA: TGTGCCAGCAGTCCTCCTGGGGGGGAGACCCAGTACTTC.

This rearrangement joins TRBV30 to TRBJ1-3; tentative D call: TRBD1 (5 bases). Trimming stripped 3 bases from V and 4 bases from J, with 16 bases between. Germline loops: CDR1 GTSNPN, CDR2 SVGIG (reference sequence). The CDR3 is 15 amino acids. In DNA, the CDR3 is TGTGCCTGGAGCTTCTCGTCAGGGTCAGGAAACACCATATATTTT. Its translation is CAWSFSSGSGNTIYF.

The chain is built from TRBV7-3 and TRBJ2-1; weak D call: TRBD2 (7 bases). Germline V CDR1 and CDR2: SGHTA, FQGTGA. V was shortened by 5 bases and J by 6 bases, with 11 bases between the two germline ends. The CDR3 runs to 13 residues. The CDR3 loop reads CASSPGGGNEQFF. The CDR3 DNA reads as TGTGCCAGCAGCCCGGGGGGCGGCAATGAGCAGTTCTTC.

The gene calls are TRBV7-8 and TRBJ2-7; 9 bases agree with TRBD2. J lost 4 bases, V lost 1 base, and 5 bases had no gene match. The germline V gene has CDR1 SGHVS and CDR2 FQNEAQ. This CDR3 has 15 residues. The CDR3 region has the DNA TGTGCCAGCAGCTTAGGGTTAGCGGGAGTTTACGAGCAGTACTTC. As protein: CASSLGLAGVYEQYF.

Only a few counts were recorded for this clone. The genes are TRBV7-9 and TRBJ1-5; D is unresolved. This CDR3 region has 16 residues. Trimming shortened V by 3 bases and J by 2 bases, and 14 bases separated the two germline ends. Germline V gene data show CDR1 as SEHNR and CDR2 as FQNEAQ (reference sequence). The CDR3 bases are TGTGCCAGCAGCTTTGGCGTCGGGTTTGGCAATCAGCCCCAGCATTTT. Its translation is CASSFGVGFGNQPQHF. Full variable domain (outside the CDR3, taken from reference TRBV7-9 and TRBJ1-5): DTGVSQNPRHKITKRGQNVTFRCDPISEHNRLYWYRQTLGQGPEFLTYFQNEAQLEKSRLLSDRFSAERPKGSFSTLEIQRTEQGDSAMYLCASSFGVGFGNQPQHFGDGTRLSIL.

This clone was seen a few times. This rearrangement joins TRBV15 to TRBJ2-6; D is perhaps TRBD1 (5 bases). The CDR3 extends over 16 amino acids. V was trimmed by 0 bases and J by 1 base, leaving 7 bases between them. In germline, CDR1 is LNHNV, CDR2 YYDKDF (reference sequence). The CDR3 is CATSRERGSGANVLTF. CDR3 nucleotide sequence: TGTGCCACCAGCAGAGAAAGGGGTTCTGGGGCCAACGTCCTGACTTTC.

V is TRBV28 and J is TRBJ2-7; 11 bases match TRBD2. The CDR3 runs to 14 residues. The ends lost 6 bases at V and 6 bases at J; junction bases unmatched: 7. Per the germline V gene, CDR1 is MDHEN and CDR2 is SYDVKM. The DNA of the CDR3 is TGTGCCAGCAGAGATAGCGGGAGGGCCGGCGAGCAGTACTTC. It codes for CASRDSGRAGEQYF.

The CDR3, as DNA: TGTGCCAGCAGCCTCGAACATCAAGGGGAGCTGTTTTTT. Its protein product is CASSLEHQGELFF. The chain combines TRBV9 with TRBJ2-2, with D unresolved. CDR3 size: 13 residues. With 4 bases removed from V and 8 bases from J, the gap between germline ends came to 12 bases. Per germline, CDR1 SGDLS and CDR2 YYNGEE.

Comment on this clone: This sample includes further DNA sequences coding for the same CDR3. The chain links TRBV5-6 to TRBJ2-5, with D maybe TRBD2 (5 bases). CDR3 size: 13 residues. With 6 bases removed from V and 3 bases from J, the gap between germline ends came to 12 bases. Per germline, CDR1 SGHDT and CDR2 YYEEEE. DNA for the CDR3: TGTGCCAGCACCTTAGACGGGGAAGAGACCCAGTACTTC. Protein product: CASTLDGEETQYF.

This clone was seen just once. The chain joins TRBV28 to TRBJ2-5; 8 bases map to TRBD1. Germline assignment: CDR1 MDHEN and CDR2 SYDVKM. The V and J ends lost 5 bases and 2 bases, in that order; junction bases with no gene match: 7. The CDR3 has 15 amino acids. The CDR3 protein is CASSRTGIPQETQYF. The CDR3 nucleotides read TGTGCCAGCAGTAGGACAGGGATTCCACAAGAGACCCAGTACTTC.

V is TRBV11-2 and J is TRBJ2-2; D might be TRBD1 (5 bases). The CDR3 runs 16 residues. V lost 1 base to trimming and J lost 5 bases, with 14 bases between them. Per germline, CDR1 SGHAT and CDR2 FQNNGV. The CDR3 loop is CASSLAVAGLTGELFF. The CDR3 coding sequence is TGTGCCAGCAGCTTAGCGGTGGCAGGGTTAACCGGGGAGCTGTTTTTT.

The chain employs TRBV7-9 and TRBJ2-7; 8 bases line up with TRBD1. The CDR3 spans 14 residues. With 8 bases clipped from V and 2 bases from J, the junction kept 8 bases outside the gene matches. In germline, CDR1 is SEHNR, CDR2 FQNEAQ (reference sequence). CDR3 in amino acids: CASAPTGAPYEQYF. The CDR3, as DNA: TGTGCCAGCGCGCCGACAGGGGCCCCCTACGAGCAGTACTTC.

In DNA form, the CDR3 reads TGTGCCAGCAGGAGAGACGGGACAGGGTACCACAATGAGCAGTTCTTC. Amino acid sequence: CASRRDGTGYHNEQFF. This chain connects TRBV6-6 to TRBJ2-1, with 9 bases aligning to TRBD1. The V and J ends lost 6 bases and 5 bases, in that order; junction bases with no gene match: 11. Germline loops: CDR1 MNHNY, CDR2 SVGAGI (reference sequence). The CDR3 is 16 residues long.

J is TRBJ1-1 and V is TRBV7-6; no firm D call. The length of the CDR3 is 13 residues. The germline V and J ends were trimmed by 5 bases and 6 bases, with 13 bases remaining between them. The V gene's germline CDR1 is SGHVS and CDR2 FNYEAQ. DNA for the CDR3: TGTGCCAGCAGCCCGGGGATGCCTTCTGAAGCTTTCTTT. This gives the protein CASSPGMPSEAFF.

V gene TRBV28 combines with J gene TRBJ2-1; 11 bases line up with TRBD2. Germline-derived CDR1 and CDR2 are MDHEN and SYDVKM. V trimming: 4 bases; J trimming: 0 bases; junction bases outside the gene matches: 5. The CDR3 runs to 17 residues. The CDR3 DNA reads TGTGCCAGCAGTTCGGGACTAGCGGTTAGCTCCTACAATGAGCAGTTCTTC. This codes for CASSSGLAVSSYNEQFF.

V and J are TRBV6-5 and TRBJ2-5; 10 nucleotides line up with TRBD1. There are 13 residues in the CDR3. Germline lookup yields CDR1 MNHEY and CDR2 SVGAGI. After removal of 7 bases from V and 11 bases from J, the junction contained 10 bases not matched to a gene. The chain's CDR3 is CASKWTGGGEQYF. The CDR3 DNA reads as TGTGCCAGCAAATGGACAGGGGGAGGGGAGCAGTACTTC.

This rearrangement joins TRBV27 to TRBJ2-5, with 7 positions matching TRBD2. The CDR3 loop spans 15 amino acids. The V gene end was trimmed by 3 bases and the J gene end by 5 bases; junction bases not matched to a gene: 9. Per germline, CDR1 MNHEY and CDR2 SMNVEV (reference sequence). CDR3 DNA sequence: TGTGCCAGCAGTTTGGGAGGGAGGGCCCGGGAGACCCAGTACTTC. Translated: CASSLGGRARETQYF.

V and J are TRBV7-9 and TRBJ1-4, with 7 bases fitting TRBD1. The V gene end was trimmed by 5 bases and the J gene end by 5 bases; junction bases not matched to a gene: 8. In germline, CDR1 is SEHNR, CDR2 FQNEAQ (reference sequence). The CDR3 is 15 residues long. The DNA of the CDR3 is TGTGCCAGCAGCAGCCGGGACAGCCTAAATGAAAAACTGTTTTTT. Translated: CASSSRDSLNEKLFF.

The rearrangement joins TRBV5-1 to TRBJ1-5; 9 positions agree with TRBD1. V lost 1 base, J lost 1 base, and 3 bases stayed unmatched. The CDR3 is 16 residues long. Per germline, CDR1 SGHRS and CDR2 YFSETQ. The CDR3 sequence is CASSLTGGASNQPQHF. The CDR3 bases are TGCGCCAGCAGCTTGACAGGGGGCGCGAGCAATCAGCCCCAGCATTTT.

This clone was counted once. V gene TRBV7-9 combines with J gene TRBJ1-2, with a possible D match to TRBD1 (6 bases). The ends were cut back, 1 base at V and 6 bases at J, with 12 bases in the middle. CDR1 and CDR2 from the germline V gene are SEHNR and FQNEAQ (reference sequence). The CDR3 has 14 amino acids. CDR3 in amino acids: CASSLVTGLDGYTF. Written as DNA, the CDR3 is TGTGCCAGCAGCTTAGTAACAGGGTTGGATGGCTACACCTTC.

This chain uses TRBV6-5 with TRBJ1-1; D may be TRBD1 (5 bases). The CDR3 is 15 amino acids. V was trimmed by 4 bases and J by 1 base, leaving 13 bases between them. The V gene's germline CDR1 is MNHEY and CDR2 SVGAGI. The CDR3, as DNA: TGTGCCAGCAGTTTAGGACAATCGGGGAACACTGAAGCTTTCTTT. Translating gives CASSLGQSGNTEAFF.

This clone came up a few times. The J gene is TRBJ2-5, the V gene TRBV5-6, with a tentative D call TRBD1 (5 bases). The last part of the DNA fits TRBJ2-7 better; the J call may be wrong. Germline assignment: CDR1 SGHDT and CDR2 YYEEEE. The CDR3 is 13 amino acids. CDR3 sequence: CASSLVITGEQYF. In DNA form, the CDR3 reads TGTGCCAGCAGCTTGGTTATTACAGGCGAGCAGTACTTC.